A selection of T cell receptor beta chains follows, all from one sample in a study of regulatory T cells in long-lasting Graves disease. TCRdb independently ran MiXCR on the multiplex PCR reads; one entry per CDR3 protein. This table holds over 650,000 distinct CDR3 sequences, 30% found once. This specimen was peripheral blood mononuclear cells (PBMCs), taken when the disease was refractory, from a patient treated with antithyroid drugs. The receptors originated from a female donor with Graves disease. Both conserved end residues are part of each CDR3. The order of the fields is CDR3 DNA, CDR3 protein, clone size, D gene, V gene, J gene. A D gene is named only where the DNA matches it firmly. A row's size may be missing; if present it is once, few, many or a size class.

TGTGCCAGCAGCTCATACAGGGGGCAAGAGACCCAGTACTTC	CASSSYRGQETQYF	NA	TRBD1	TRBV6-1	TRBJ2-5
TGTGCCAGCAGTAAGACCGGGACAGGGGCCTCCTCTAGCAATCAGCCCCAGCATTTT	CASSKTGTGASSSNQPQHF	many	TRBD1	TRBV2	TRBJ1-5
TGCAGTGCTAGACTCCGCAAAGCTAGCGGGAGTCGCGAGCAGTACTTC	CSARLRKASGSREQYF	NA	TRBD2	TRBV20-1	TRBJ2-7
TGCAGTGCTAGAGTAGTTGGTCTAGCGGGAACCTACGAGCAGTACTTC	CSARVVGLAGTYEQYF	few	TRBD2	TRBV20-1	TRBJ2-7
TGTGCCAGCAGAAAGCAGGAGAGCATGAACACCGGGGAGCTGTTTTTT	CASRKQESMNTGELFF	NA	NA	TRBV12-3/TRBV12-4	TRBJ2-2
TGTGCCAGCTCAACGACCCGGGACACTGAAGCTTTCTTT	CASSTTRDTEAFF	NA	NA	TRBV18	TRBJ1-1
TGCAGTGCTAGAGGGGGGTTCGATAATTCACCCCTCCACTTT	CSARGGFDNSPLHF	few	NA	TRBV20-1	TRBJ1-6
TGTGCCAGCAACGAACTAGCGGGAGGAGCCGGGGAGCTGTTTTTT	CASNELAGGAGELFF	NA	TRBD2	TRBV6-1	TRBJ2-2
TGCGCCAGCAGAGACGGGAGGGCCGTCACCTACGAGCAGTACTTC	CASRDGRAVTYEQYF	NA	TRBD2	TRBV10-2	TRBJ2-7
TGTGCCAGCAGTTTCAGGGGAGAGTTTCGCACTGAAGCTTTCTTT	CASSFRGEFRTEAFF	few	NA	TRBV27	TRBJ1-1
TGTGCCAGCACCTTGGGTAGGGGGCGCACCTATGGCTACACCTTC	CASTLGRGRTYGYTF	many	TRBD1	TRBV28	TRBJ1-2
TGTGCCAGCAGCTTAGACCCGCGATCAGCTTTCTTT	CASSLDPRSAFF	NA	NA	TRBV11-2	TRBJ1-1
TGTGCCTGTAGTACAGGGGCAGGTGAAAAACTGTTTTTT	CACSTGAGEKLFF	NA	TRBD1	TRBV19	TRBJ1-4
TGCAGTGCCCCGGGACTAGCGGGAGCAGGGGGCTACGAGCAGTACTTC	CSAPGLAGAGGYEQYF	few	TRBD2	TRBV20-1	TRBJ2-7
TGTGCCAGTAGTCCTACAAATAGGGACCCAAATCAGCCCCAGCATTTT	CASSPTNRDPNQPQHF	NA	NA	TRBV19	TRBJ1-5
TGTGCCAGCAGCGTAGATAATACGCAACAGACCCAGTACTTC	CASSVDNTQQTQYF	few	NA	TRBV9	TRBJ2-5
TGCAGCGCCCGCGAATCAGGGGGCTCCTATGGCTACACCTTC	CSARESGGSYGYTF	NA	TRBD1	TRBV29-1	TRBJ1-2
TGTGCCAGCAGCCTTCGGGGGGTTAACCAAGAGACCCAGTACTTC	CASSLRGVNQETQYF	few	TRBD2	TRBV7-2	TRBJ2-5
TGTGCCAGCAGTTACGGGACAGAAACTGAAGCTTTCTTT	CASSYGTETEAFF	NA	TRBD1	TRBV6-5	TRBJ1-1
TGTGCCAGCAGTTTAGGTCCTAGGGGTAGAGAAAATTCACCCCTCCACTTT	CASSLGPRGRENSPLHF	few	NA	TRBV12-3/TRBV12-4	TRBJ1-6
TGCAGCGTAGAGGACAGGGACGGGGAGGCCCAGTACTTC	CSVEDRDGEAQYF	NA	TRBD1	TRBV29-1	TRBJ2-5